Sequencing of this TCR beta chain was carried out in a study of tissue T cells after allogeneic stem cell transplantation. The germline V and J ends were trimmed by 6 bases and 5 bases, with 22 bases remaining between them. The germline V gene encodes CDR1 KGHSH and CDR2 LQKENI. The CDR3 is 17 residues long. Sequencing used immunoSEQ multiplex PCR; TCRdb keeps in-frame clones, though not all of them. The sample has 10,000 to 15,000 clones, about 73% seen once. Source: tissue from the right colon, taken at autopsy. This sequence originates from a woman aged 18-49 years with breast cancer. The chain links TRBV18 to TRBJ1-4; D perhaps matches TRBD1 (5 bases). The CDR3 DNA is TGTGCCAGCTCTCCAGGGACCGAACACCACCGGAATGAAAAACTGTTTTTT. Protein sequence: CASSPGTEHHRNEKLFF.